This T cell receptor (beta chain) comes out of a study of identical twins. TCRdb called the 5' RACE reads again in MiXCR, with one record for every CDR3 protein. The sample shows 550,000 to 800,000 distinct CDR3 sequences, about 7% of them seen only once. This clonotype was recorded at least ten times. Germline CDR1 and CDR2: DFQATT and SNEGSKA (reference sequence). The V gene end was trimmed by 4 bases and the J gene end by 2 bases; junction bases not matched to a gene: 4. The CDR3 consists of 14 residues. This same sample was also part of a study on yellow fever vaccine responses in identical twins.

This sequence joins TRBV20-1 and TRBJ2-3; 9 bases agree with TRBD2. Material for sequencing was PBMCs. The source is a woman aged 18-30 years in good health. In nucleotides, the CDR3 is TGCAGTGCTAAGACTAGCGGAATCACAGATACGCAGTATTTT. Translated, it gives CSAKTSGITDTQYF.